This T cell receptor (beta chain) was identified in a study of T cells in Graves' hyperthyroidism and ophthalmopathy (dated by TCRdb to between 2018 and 2020). At the level of the whole study: Peripheral blood was sampled at the time of initial diagnosis, prior to any treatment. Prospective prediction of ophthalmopathy was tested in an independent validation cohort consisting of 18 to 20 hyperthyroidism patients and more than 15 patients who later progressed to ophthalmopathy. To identify TCR V-J signatures that set the groups apart, the researchers used a discovery cohort of more than 95 patients, made up of 40 to 45 with Graves' ophthalmopathy and some 55 with stable Graves' hyperthyroidism. In about 6 Graves' hyperthyroidism patients, the study also compared T-cell repertoires from thyroid tissue with T-cell repertoires from blood. The roughly 100 discovery patients were randomly divided into training and test sets at a 7:3 ratio. Following sampling, methimazole starting at 30 mg daily was given to hyperthyroidism patients, and high-dose intravenous methylprednisolone was given to ophthalmopathy patients. The paper reports TCR Vbeta CDR3 sequencing of 135 peripheral blood samples: some 41 ophthalmopathy, 75 to 80 hyperthyroidism and approximately 17 progressor patients.

The TCR beta CDR3 regions were amplified from the RNA transcripts. A first-round RT-PCR of the TCR CDR3 used the HTBI primer set with the Qiagen OneStep RT-PCR kit. The libraries were constructed in a second round of multiplex PCR and then size-selected and purified. Libraries were sequenced paired-end with 100 bp reads on an Illumina HiSeq2000. The paper's processing steps were these. SOAPnuke was used to process the raw data, removing reads that contained adapters or uncalled bases, had a mean Phred below 15, or lacked an exact match to the constant primer or identifier. COPE v1.2.5 was used to merge the high-quality paired reads, and each unique nucleotide sequence was defined as a clonotype. MiTCR v1.1 was used to align the clonotypes against IMGT TRBV, TRBD and TRBJ reference segments. Only V-J combinations with frequency above 0.0001, covering 99.2% of repertoires, were analysed. The TCS score was defined as the ratio of F50 (clonal expansion) to E x V (chaos), calculated using BLOSUM62-based TCRdist between CDR3 peptides within each V-J. Welch's t-statistics and random forest reduced fewer than 550 V-J features to 13, which were used in a naive Bayes classifier (R e1071). The Morisita-Horn index was used to measure how similar the thyroid and blood repertoires were. The public reads were quality trimmed at Q25 with fastp and then assembled into clones with MiXCR by TCRdb, keeping productive beta chains. For every CDR3 protein sequence, its rows merge into one entry that carries the most common genes and DNA. V and J calls and clone size were set by TCRdb, not the authors. This sample has about 840,000 distinct CDR3 sequences in its table, and around 38% of those were observed once. Around 10% of the sample is in the top ten clones.

The germline V gene (reference sequence) provides CDR1 LNHNV and CDR2 YYDKDF. The CDR3 measures 17 amino acids from cysteine to phenylalanine. Of the read, only the CDR3 DNA is kept; its 51 bases are in frame from base 1. Here V drops 2 bases and J drops 4 bases, and the junction holds 11 bases not matched to any gene. A patient counted as having stable Graves' hyperthyroidism if no progression to ophthalmopathy occurred over 18 months of follow-up. Hyperthyroidism patients were newly diagnosed, had a disease duration of under 2 months, and were aged 18 to 65 years. The study excluded patients with uncontrolled infections, other autoimmune diseases, pregnancy or lactation. Diagnoses were based on clinical symptoms, serum thyroxine and TRAb, thyroid ultrasound and orbital computed tomography. Ficoll-Paque density gradient centrifugation was used to isolate PBMCs from approximately 10 ml of fresh peripheral blood. Total RNA was extracted using Trizol reagent, and RNA quality was assessed on an Agilent 2100 Bioanalyzer.

Notes on this clonotype: No antigen is known for it. Per-nucleotide qualities are absent, and no much larger clonotype sits a single base away.

On the study overall, not on this receptor specifically: Blood samples also contained most of the expanded thyroid clonotypes (frequency above 0.001), which suggests that blood repertoires may reflect thyroid immune responses. In cross-validation, a model built on a 13 V-J signature told ophthalmopathy apart from stable hyperthyroidism with approximately 90% sensitivity and about 81% specificity, and in testing the same model reached 80%/75%. In validation, the model predicted progression to ophthalmopathy a median of 6.5 months before onset, with over 60% sensitivity and just under 75% specificity. No statistical method was used to fix the sample size in advance, and group allocation was not hidden from the investigators.

This sequence uses TRBV15 and TRBJ2-7, with 10 middle bases fitting TRBD1. The receptor was derived from a man between 18 and 35 years old with Graves' hyperthyroidism. The source material was blood. DNA sequence: TGTGCCACCAGCAGACGCGGCGACAGGGGACAGGGGTACGAGCAGTACTTC. It translates as CATSRRGDRGQGYEQYF.